One sample yielded the 13 T cell receptor beta chains listed below, sequenced in a study of T cells expressing NK-cell markers. From the 5' RACE reads, TCRdb lists one entry per CDR3 protein and no DNA. The listing records around 100,000 distinct CDR3 sequences. The specimen was blood T cells: a sorted CD56 or NKG2C T cell subset, CD4+ or CD8+ T cells, or bulk PBMC T cells (not recorded which). The receptors originated from a woman aged 18 to 75 in good health.

The chain joins TRBV28 to TRBJ2-5; the TCRdb D gene call, TRBD1, has no DNA to confirm it. The germline V gene encodes CDR1 MDHEN and CDR2 SYDVKM. The CDR3 has 14 amino acids. The CDR3 spells CASSPGQVLETQYF.

CDR3 region: CASSIGLAEYNEQFF. The J gene is TRBJ2-1, the V gene TRBV19; TCRdb proposes TRBD2, but this gene call is untestable without DNA. The CDR3 has 15 residues. In germline, CDR1 is LNHDA, CDR2 SQIVND (reference sequence).

This sequence joins TRBV5-4 and TRBJ2-5; lacking DNA, the TRBD1 call made by TCRdb goes unchecked. The CDR3 totals 14 residues. CDR1 is SGHNT, CDR2 YYREEE, per germline (reference sequence). The CDR3 reads CASSFGDREETQYF.

This chain uses TRBV12-3 or TRBV12-4 with TRBJ2-1. This CDR3 spans 13 amino acids. This CDR3 is CASTPQNGAEQFF.

The V gene is TRBV29-1, the J gene TRBJ2-7. CDR1 and CDR2 from the germline V gene are SQVTM and ANQGSEA. This CDR3 spans 12 amino acids. The chain's CDR3 is CSVEESTYEQYF.

This chain joins TRBV15 and TRBJ2-2; absent DNA, TCRdb's TRBD1 call cannot be checked. Germline CDR1 and CDR2: LNHNV and YYDKDF (reference sequence). The CDR3 is made up of 16 amino acids. CDR3 in amino acids: CATSILGTEITGELFF.

This chain joins TRBV12-3 or TRBV12-4 and TRBJ2-2. The CDR3 contains 13 residues. The chain's CDR3 is CASTPIGAGELFF.

This chain links TRBV24-1 with TRBJ2-6. CDR1 and CDR2 (germline): KGHDR, SFDVKD. This CDR3 region has 15 residues. The chain's CDR3 is CATSDPYSGANVLTF.

V is TRBV20-1 and J is TRBJ2-1. The CDR3 extends over 13 amino acids. The germline gives CDR1 DFQATT, CDR2 SNEGSKA (reference sequence). CDR3 sequence reads: CSARPVGNNEQFF.

This chain uses TRBV7-9 with TRBJ2-1. The CDR3 covers 12 residues. In germline, CDR1 is SEHNR, CDR2 FQNEAQ (reference sequence). The CDR3 spells CASSLPWREQFF.

This chain joins TRBV6-2 or TRBV6-3 and TRBJ1-6; TCRdb lists TRBD1, though no DNA is available to test this call. The CDR3 extends over 17 amino acids. The germline gives CDR1 MNHEY, CDR2 SVGEGT. The CDR3 loop reads CASSRQGRSSYNSPLHF.

The chain couples TRBV7-8 to TRBJ2-7; the D gene TCRdb calls, TRBD1, cannot be checked with no DNA. Germline CDR1 reads SGHVS; CDR2 reads FQNEAQ. The CDR3 length is 17 residues. The CDR3 sequence: CASSLLGGNAGAYEQYF. Supplemented by reference TRBV7-8 and TRBJ2-7, the full variable domain reads GAGVSQSPRYKVAKRGQDVALRCDPISGHVSLFWYQQALGQGPEFLTYFQNEAQLDKSGLPSDRFFAERPEGSVSTLKIQRTQQEDSAVYLCASSLLGGNAGAYEQYFGPGTRLTVT.

The genes are TRBV19 and TRBJ2-5; TCRdb picks TRBD1, but there is no DNA to check that call. The CDR3 has 14 residues. Germline V gene data show CDR1 as LNHDA and CDR2 as SQIVND (reference sequence). Here the CDR3 reads CASSMWGPQETQYF. The full variable domain, in which reference TRBV19 and TRBJ2-5 provide the parts outside the CDR3, is DGGITQSPKYLFRKEGQNVTLSCEQNLNHDAMYWYRQDPGQGLRLIYYSQIVNDFQKGDIAEGYSVSREKKESFPLTVTSAQKNPTAFYLCASSMWGPQETQYFGPGTRLLVL.